This T cell receptor beta chain was captured in a study of technical replicates of blood from several donors. This CDR3 has 17 residues. Germline CDR1 is MNHEY and CDR2 is SMNVEV (reference sequence). J was trimmed by 0 bases and V by 6 bases; bases with no gene match: 11. Method: immunoSEQ multiplex PCR; TCRdb's copy keeps in-frame clones and lacks some. This table holds tens of thousands of clones, approximately 95% found once. V usage is TRBV27 and J usage is TRBJ1-5; TRBD1 aligns across 7 bases. Material for sequencing was T cells isolated from PBMCs. The clonotype originates from a human donor in good health. In nucleotides, the CDR3 is TGTGCCAGCAGGCTATCTGGGACAGCCTATAGCAATCAGCCCCAGCATTTT. This translates into CASRLSGTAYSNQPQHF.